Given below is one T cell receptor beta chain in context. Antigen: not known. V was pared by 2 bases and J by 7 bases, with 13 bases between. The CDR3 covers 14 residues. The germline V gene has CDR1 SGHRS and CDR2 YFSETQ. This sample was included in a study of T cell responses to AZD1222 COVID-19 vaccine. Method: immunoSEQ multiplex PCR; TCRdb's copy keeps in-frame clones and lacks some. This sample has just over 90,000 clones, with 75% to 90% found just once. Study results and limitations: Once two AZD1222 doses were given, Spike-specific TCR breadth and depth went up. Baseline antibody screening turned up just six seropositive AZD1222 recipients.

The starting material was peripheral blood, obtained 28 days after the second AZD1222 dose. This TCR derives from an adult who received the AZD1222 COVID-19 vaccine. The gene calls are TRBV5-1 and TRBJ2-1; no clear D gene. CDR3 sequence reads: CASSFGFQSNEQFF. CDR3 bases: TGCGCCAGCAGCTTTGGGTTTCAATCAAATGAGCAGTTCTTC.